This TCR beta chain is from a study of T cells in Graves' hyperthyroidism and ophthalmopathy. TCR beta CDR3 sequences were amplified from RNA transcripts. Researchers ran a first-round RT-PCR on the TCR CDR3 using the HTBI primer set. TCRdb re-derived calls from the multiplex PCR reads in MiXCR, one entry per CDR3 protein. The data show more than 500,000 distinct CDR3 sequences, about 46% seen once. This CDR3 has 11 residues. CDR1 DFQATT and CDR2 SNEGSKA come from the germline V gene (reference sequence). This clonotype turned up a few times. Uncontrolled infection, other autoimmune disease, pregnancy or lactation excluded patients.

J is TRBJ1-2 and V is TRBV20-1; D is perhaps TRBD1 (5 bases). The specimen sequenced was peripheral blood or thyroid tissue (not recorded which). The TCR sequence derives from an adult woman with Graves' disease, either hyperthyroidism or ophthalmopathy (not recorded which). The CDR3 DNA reads TGCTCCGAAGGGGACGACCATGGCTACACCTTC. Translated: CSEGDDHGYTF.